The clone carrying this T cell receptor beta chain came up many times. The target antigen is unknown. Preparation of the TCRbeta library was carried out with unique molecular identifiers. Using its own MiXCR run on the PCR reads, TCRdb lists one record per CDR3 protein. The sample consists of 670,000 or so distinct CDR3 sequences, about 12% of them appearing once. The data are from a study of T-cell reconstitution after alpha-beta-depleted transplantation in children. Findings of the study overall: Expanded graft clones numbering several hundred reportedly gave rise to alpha-beta T cells about two months after transplant.

In germline, CDR1 is DFQATT, CDR2 SNEGSKA (reference sequence). V lost 6 bases to trimming and J lost 3 bases, with 14 bases between them. The CDR3 is 13 amino acids. The material was PBMCs, obtained before TCRalphabeta/CD19-depleted stem cell transplant. The TCR sequence derives from a girl aged 2 to 9 with congenital amegakaryocytic thrombocytopenia, due to receive a stem cell transplant. The V and J genes are TRBV20-1 and TRBJ2-5, with D possibly matching TRBD1 (7 bases). This chain's CDR3 is CSARGVSEETQYF. The CDR3 coding sequence is TGCAGTGCCAGGGGGGTATCCGAAGAGACCCAGTACTTC.